Here is one T cell receptor (beta chain) with its context. The data derive from a study of blood T cell repertoires in COVID-19. In the study overall: Acute-phase and convalescent COVID-19 samples originated in the United States, Italy and Spain. The cDNA or gDNA used as material had been derived from T cells, B-cell-depleted T cells, or PBMCs.

In the authors' methods: Nucleated cell counts were estimated from reference gene primer amplification. The table came from immunoSEQ multiplex PCR; TCRdb's copy has only in-frame clones and leaves some out. That table gives V, J and clone size, and the DNA gave D and trimming. Counted here are approximately 70,000 clones, 70% to 90% occurring once; the ten biggest clones make up less than 7.5%. Germline-derived CDR1 and CDR2 are MDHEN and SYDVKM. Trimming stripped 8 bases from V and 9 bases from J, with 11 bases between. CDR3 length: 11 residues. The sequence derives from a woman of 80 years or more with active COVID-19. The rearrangement uses TRBV28 and TRBJ2-1; TRBD1 might be the D (6 bases). The sample consisted of peripheral blood. CDR3 nucleotides: TGTGCCAGCTCTTTCAGGGGTGAGCAGTTCTTC. This gives the protein CASSFRGEQFF.